The clone carrying this T cell receptor (beta chain) came up many times. Its antigen is undetermined. This sample is part of a study of identical twins. Study outcomes and limitations: Donors were not followed over many years; analysis was cross-sectional.

TCRdb reprocessed the 5' RACE reads via MiXCR and lists one record per CDR3 protein. The table records about 700,000 distinct CDR3 sequences, 5.5% to 6.5% of them present only once. Germline values: CDR1 MNHEY, CDR2 SVGAGI. The V and J ends lost 2 bases and 6 bases respectively, with 11 bases between them. The CDR3 has 14 residues. Sequenced material: naive T cells sorted from blood. The sequence was collected from a man younger than 30 in good health. The rearrangement links TRBV6-5 to TRBJ2-1; possibly TRBD1 for D (6 bases). CDR3 in amino acids: CASSYRRDTNEQFF. The CDR3 nucleotides are TGTGCCAGCAGTTACCGTAGGGACACCAATGAGCAGTTCTTC.